A selection of T cell receptor beta chains follows, all from one sample in a study of regulatory T cells in long-lasting Graves disease. TCRdb re-analysed the multiplex PCR reads in MiXCR, keeping a single row per CDR3 protein. The data hold 650,000 to 700,000 distinct CDR3 sequences, with roughly 30% observed a single time. The sequences come from peripheral blood mononuclear cells (PBMCs), collected when the disease was refractory, from a patient treated with antithyroid drugs. The origin of the receptors is a female donor with Graves disease. The CDR3 runs from the conserved cysteine through the conserved F or W. A D gene is named only where the DNA matches it firmly. The size field is filled for only some rows; it gives once, few, many or a size class.

v_gene	d_gene	len	j_gene	abundance	CDR3nt	CDR3aa
TRBV5-5	TRBD1	15	TRBJ2-7	NA	TGTGCCAGCAGCAATAGACAGGGGGCGGCCTACGAGCAGTACTTC	CASSNRQGAAYEQYF
TRBV7-8	NA	15	TRBJ1-2	few	TGTGCCAGCAGCTTACTAGGTGCAGGCAAGGCTGGCTACACCTTC	CASSLLGAGKAGYTF
TRBV6-1	NA	15	TRBJ1-5	NA	TGTGCCAGCAGTGAATTGGGAAATGGCAATCAGCCCCAGCATTTT	CASSELGNGNQPQHF
TRBV5-1	TRBD1	14	TRBJ1-1	NA	TGCGCCAGCAGCTTGGCTGGACAGGGGGCTGAAGCTTTCTTT	CASSLAGQGAEAFF
TRBV7-9	TRBD1	15	TRBJ1-2	few	TGTGCCAGCAGCGAACCGGGACAGGTTTATTATGGCTACACCTTC	CASSEPGQVYYGYTF
TRBV7-9	NA	12	TRBJ1-3	NA	TGTGCCAGCACACGCTCTGGAAACACCATATATTTT	CASTRSGNTIYF
TRBV20-1	TRBD1	14	TRBJ1-6	few	TGCAGTGGAGGTGTCAGGGGGCGCAATTCACCCCTCCACTTT	CSGGVRGRNSPLHF
TRBV29-1	NA	16	TRBJ1-1	NA	TGCAGCGTTGAAAAGGGGGGGGCGATTATGAACACTGAAGCTTTCTTT	CSVEKGGAIMNTEAFF
TRBV11-3	TRBD2	16	TRBJ2-1	NA	TGTGCCAGCAGCCGCGGGACTAGCGGGAGTCTAAATGAGCAGTTCTTC	CASSRGTSGSLNEQFF
TRBV5-1	NA	13	TRBJ1-2	few	TGCGCCAGCAGCACGGGACCACCGGCGGGCTACACCTTC	CASSTGPPAGYTF
TRBV20-1	TRBD2	15	TRBJ2-7	few	TGCAGTGCTAGGATTGGGACTAGCTCTCTTCCCGAGCAGTACTTC	CSARIGTSSLPEQYF
TRBV12-3/TRBV12-4	NA	14	TRBJ2-2	NA	TGTGCCAGCAGTTTAAAGCGAACCACCGGGGAGCTGTTTTTT	CASSLKRTTGELFF
TRBV27	TRBD1	13	TRBJ1-2	NA	TGTGCCAGCACCGTTACAGGGGGCGAAGGCTACACCTTC	CASTVTGGEGYTF
TRBV5-1	TRBD1	14	TRBJ2-7	NA	TGCGCCAGCAGCCGTACCCGGGACAGGGTCGAGCAGTACTTC	CASSRTRDRVEQYF
TRBV28	NA	16	TRBJ2-7	NA	TGTGCCAGCAGTCCCCAAGTCACTAGGAAGGCCTACGAGCAGTACTTC	CASSPQVTRKAYEQYF
TRBV20-1	NA	16	TRBJ1-6	NA	TGCAGTGCTAGAGGCCGCGTACTTCAGGGAAATTCACCCCTCCACTTT	CSARGRVLQGNSPLHF
TRBV3-1	TRBD1	15	TRBJ1-2	NA	TGTGCCAGCAGCCGCGACCCGGACAGGTTCTCTGGCTACACCTTC	CASSRDPDRFSGYTF
TRBV6-1	NA	13	TRBJ2-7	NA	TGTGCCAGCAGTAGGTCTTCGAGGAACGAGCAGTACTTC	CASSRSSRNEQYF
TRBV7-3	NA	15	TRBJ1-2	NA	TGTGCCAGCAGCTTAACAAGGCCAGGGATCTATGGCTACACCTTC	CASSLTRPGIYGYTF
TRBV11-2	TRBD2	14	TRBJ2-7	many	TGTGCCAGCAGACTAGCGGGAGGGCCGACCGAGCAGTACTTC	CASRLAGGPTEQYF
TRBV28	TRBD2	16	TRBJ2-7	NA	TGTGCCAGTAGTACTTCCGGGACTAGCGGGATCTACGAGCAGTACTTC	CASSTSGTSGIYEQYF
TRBV11-2	NA	13	TRBJ2-1	NA	TGTGCCAGCAGCTTAACCCAGGGGTCTGAGCAGTTCTTC	CASSLTQGSEQFF
TRBV2	NA	12	TRBJ1-2	many	TGTGCCAGCAAACCTCTTCTGGGTGGCTACACCTTC	CASKPLLGGYTF
TRBV28	TRBD1	15	TRBJ1-1	many	TGTGCCAGCAGCGATAGGACAGGCTCGAACACTGAAGCTTTCTTT	CASSDRTGSNTEAFF
TRBV3-1	TRBD2	16	TRBJ2-7	NA	TGTGCCAGCAGCCAAGCGGCTCGCGGGAGGGAGGATGAGCAGTACTTC	CASSQAARGREDEQYF
TRBV6-2/TRBV6-3	NA	14	TRBJ1-1	NA	TGTGCCAGCAGAACCCTCGGTTTGAACACTGAAGCTTTCTTT	CASRTLGLNTEAFF
TRBV6-1	TRBD1	14	TRBJ1-4	NA	TGTGCCAGCAGTGGGACAGGTCAGGGCGAAAAACTGTTTTTT	CASSGTGQGEKLFF
TRBV19	NA	12	TRBJ2-2	NA	TGTGCCAGTAGTATAGAGGGCGGGGAGCTGTTTTTT	CASSIEGGELFF
TRBV2	TRBD1	12	TRBJ2-7	many	TGTGCCGGCAGCGGGACAGGGCGGGAGCAGTACTTC	CAGSGTGREQYF
TRBV9	NA	15	TRBJ1-1	NA	TGTGCCAGCAGCGTAGTTCCGGGACAGAACACTGAAGCTTTCTTT	CASSVVPGQNTEAFF
TRBV25-1	NA	15	TRBJ1-1	many	TGTGCCAGCAGCAAAATCCAGGGACTGAACACTGAAGCTTTCTTT	CASSKIQGLNTEAFF
TRBV12-3/TRBV12-4	NA	14	TRBJ1-2	many	TGTGCCAGCAGGTCAGGGGCGAAGGACTATGGCTACACCTTC	CASRSGAKDYGYTF
TRBV6-1	NA	15	TRBJ2-7	NA	TGTGCCAGCAGTGGAAGACGGTTATCGTCCTACGAGCAGTACTTC	CASSGRRLSSYEQYF
TRBV10-2	NA	12	TRBJ1-1	NA	TGCGCCAGCAGTGTAGAGGGCACTGAAGCTTTCTTT	CASSVEGTEAFF
TRBV28	NA	14	TRBJ1-1	many	TGTGCCAGCAGTACTGCCAGGGTTAGGACTGAAGCTTTCTTT	CASSTARVRTEAFF
TRBV19	TRBD2	17	TRBJ2-2	NA	TGTGCCAGTAGGGGACTAGCGGGAGTCGCAAACACCGGGGAGCTGTTTTTT	CASRGLAGVANTGELFF
TRBV12-3/TRBV12-4	NA	13	TRBJ1-2	many	TGTGCCAGCAGTGCTAGCTGGGCTCGGGGCTACACCTTC	CASSASWARGYTF
TRBV12-3/TRBV12-4	NA	17	TRBJ1-1	many	TGTGCCAGCAGTTTAGGGTTCGGGGGGGGACGGAGAACTGAAGCTTTCTTT	CASSLGFGGGRRTEAFF
TRBV10-3	NA	14	TRBJ2-5	many	TGTGCCATCAAATCGGGAACACAACAAGAGACCCAGTACTTC	CAIKSGTQQETQYF
TRBV28	NA	17	TRBJ1-2	many	TGTGCCAGCAGTTTACCCCGGGTTTCGGGGGCAATTTATGGCTACACCTTC	CASSLPRVSGAIYGYTF
TRBV11-2	TRBD2	18	TRBJ2-6	NA	TGTGCCAGCAGCTTAGTGAGCGGGGGGTTCTCTGGGGCCAACGTCCTGACTTTC	CASSLVSGGFSGANVLTF
TRBV5-1	NA	16	TRBJ1-4	NA	TGCGCCAGCAGCTTGCCCCCAGGGTCAACTAATGAAAAACTGTTTTTT	CASSLPPGSTNEKLFF
TRBV7-3	TRBD1	13	TRBJ1-2	NA	TGTGCCAGCAGCCAATACAGGGGCTATGGCTACACCTTC	CASSQYRGYGYTF
TRBV28	NA	14	TRBJ1-4	many	TGTGCCAGCAGTTTCCTCTCCCCGCATGAAAAACTGTTTTTT	CASSFLSPHEKLFF